These 22 T cell receptor beta chains came from one sample sequenced in a study of blood T cell repertoires in COVID-19. Method: immunoSEQ multiplex PCR; TCRdb's copy keeps in-frame clones and lacks some. The table lists 300,000 to 350,000 clones, 89% of them singletons. Sequencing used peripheral blood. The receptors were gathered from an older woman with COVID-19, enrolled during active disease.

This chain uses TRBV18 with TRBJ1-1, with D possibly being TRBD1 (5 bases). The germline CDR1 and CDR2 sequences are KGHSH and LQKENI. Between the trimmed V and J ends, which lost 7 bases and 1 base, there was a span of 13 bases. This CDR3 is built from 14 residues. The CDR3 spells CASLLGLANTEAFF. In DNA form, the CDR3 reads TGTGCCAGCTTGTTGGGACTGGCGAACACTGAAGCTTTCTTT.

Details on this clone: Other DNA variants within this sample encode the same CDR3. The chain carries TRBV7-8 and TRBJ1-1, with D unclear. CDR1 and CDR2 from the germline V gene are SGHVS and FQNEAQ. CDR3 length equals 13 residues. V lost 1 base to trimming and J lost 1 base, with 4 bases between them. CDR3 amino acids: CASSLGQNTEAFF. The DNA of the CDR3 is TGTGCCAGCAGCTTAGGGCAGAACACTGAAGCTTTCTTT.

The chain recombines TRBV4-1 with TRBJ2-2, with TRBD1 identical over 9 bases. The CDR3 runs 18 residues. CDR1 and CDR2 (germline): MGHRA, YSYEKL. The V and J ends lost 4 bases and 6 bases, in that order; junction bases with no gene match: 15. CDR3 nucleotides: TGCGCCAGCAGCCCTTTGTCGGGACAGGGAAATTTACCCGGGGAGCTGTTTTTT. Its protein product is CASSPLSGQGNLPGELFF.

The chain uses TRBV7-2 and TRBJ1-2, with 11 bases aligning to TRBD1. Trimming removed 3 bases from V and 4 bases from J; junction bases left unmatched: 4. Germline assignment: CDR1 SGHTA and CDR2 FQGNSA. This CDR3 region has 15 residues. CDR3 nucleotide sequence: TGTGCCAGCAGCTTCCACGGGACAGGGGGCTATGGCTACACCTTC. This gives the protein CASSFHGTGGYGYTF.

The genes are TRBV7-9 and TRBJ2-7; tentative D call: TRBD2 (6 bases). Germline-derived CDR1 and CDR2 are SEHNR and FQNEAQ (reference sequence). CDR3 length: 14 residues. Trimming cost V 2 bases and J 2 bases, with 10 bases left between them. The CDR3 sequence is CASSLSGTAYEQYF. As DNA, the CDR3 is TGTGCCAGCAGCTTATCCGGGACTGCCTACGAGCAGTACTTC.

This sequence joins TRBV5-1 and TRBJ2-1; 15 bases are a match to TRBD2. This CDR3 has 17 amino acids. CDR1 SGHRS and CDR2 YFSETQ come from the germline V gene. The V segment lost 0 bases and the J segment 15 bases; nucleotides outside the gene matches: 13. The CDR3 sequence: CASSLGTSGGALAVRFF. DNA of the CDR3: TGCGCCAGCAGCTTGGGGACTAGCGGGGGGGCCTTGGCAGTTCGGTTCTTC.

In regard to this clone: The sample has other DNA sequences that encode this CDR3 too. V usage is TRBV6-5 and J usage is TRBJ2-1; D perhaps matches TRBD2 (5 bases). The CDR3 is 13 amino acids. CDR1 and CDR2 (germline): MNHEY, SVGAGI. V shed 6 bases and J shed 4 bases, with 10 bases lying between them. The CDR3 loop is CASRTTGYNEQFF. In DNA form, the CDR3 reads TGTGCCAGCAGGACTACGGGTTACAATGAGCAGTTCTTC.

The chain joins TRBV6-5 to TRBJ2-3; D call uncertain. Germline CDR1 is MNHEY and CDR2 is SVGAGI. Trimming took off 6 bases at V and 11 bases at J, with 18 bases between the two ends. The CDR3 sequence is 13 residues long. The CDR3 coding sequence is TGTGCCAGCAGGAAACCCCCCCCACCTAAGCAGTATTTT. Protein product: CASRKPPPPKQYF.

The V gene is TRBV5-1, the J gene TRBJ1-1; maybe TRBD1 (5 bases). Germline V gene lookup returns CDR1 SGHRS and CDR2 YFSETQ. The CDR3 is 14 amino acids. The V end lost 0 bases, the J end lost 5 bases, and 11 bases lay between the germline ends. The CDR3 region is CASSLDRLGTEAFF. The DNA of the CDR3 is TGCGCCAGCAGCTTGGACAGGTTGGGGACTGAAGCTTTCTTT.

This chain's CDR3 is CASSLLVQPQHF. The CDR3 nucleotides read TGTGCCAGCAGTTTGCTAGTACAGCCCCAGCATTTT. The chain links TRBV28 to TRBJ1-5; D unclear. The germline CDR1 and CDR2 sequences are MDHEN and SYDVKM. Trimming removed 3 bases from V and 7 bases from J, with 7 bases in between. This CDR3 has 12 residues.

The rearrangement links TRBV7-2 to TRBJ2-7, with a weak D call TRBD2 (7 bases). V shed 2 bases and J shed 2 bases, with 19 bases lying between them. This CDR3 comprises 17 residues. The germline CDR1 and CDR2 sequences are SGHTA and FQGNSA. CDR3 DNA sequence: TGTGCCAGCAGCTTAAGGTTCTCGGGGGGCAACGCCTACGAGCAGTACTTC. Its translation is CASSLRFSGGNAYEQYF.

A note on this clone: This sample also contains other DNA sequences that code for the same CDR3. This sequence joins TRBV18 and TRBJ1-5; weak D call: TRBD1 (6 bases). The length of the CDR3 is 16 residues. Per germline, CDR1 KGHSH and CDR2 LQKENI. Deletions cut 2 bases from V and 4 bases from J, with 15 bases between. The CDR3 loop reads CASSPRGGSGNQPQHF. The CDR3, as DNA: TGTGCCAGCTCACCAAGGGGGGGATCAGGTAATCAGCCCCAGCATTTT.

The chain uses TRBV25-1 and TRBJ1-2, with 7 bases fitting TRBD1. After removal of 8 bases from V and 5 bases from J, the junction contained 8 bases not matched to a gene. There are 13 residues in the CDR3. CDR1 and CDR2 from the germline V gene are MGHDK and SYGVNS. The CDR3 nucleotides read TGTGCCAGCGCCGAGGGGGCAGGGTATGGCTACACCTTC. Its protein product is CASAEGAGYGYTF.

The chain recombines TRBV2 with TRBJ1-2; D call uncertain. The CDR3 totals 13 residues. Trimming left V 6 bases short and J 6 bases short, with 14 bases between. Germline CDR1 is SNHLY and CDR2 is FYNNEI. The CDR3 spells CASRAGRGNGYTF. The CDR3 DNA reads as TGTGCCAGCAGGGCCGGCCGGGGAAATGGCTACACCTTC.

The rearrangement uses TRBV5-8 and TRBJ1-5; D unclear. Germline lookup yields CDR1 SGHTS and CDR2 YDEGEE. Trimming cost V 1 base and J 2 bases, with 4 bases left between them. The CDR3 sequence is 13 residues long. CDR3 protein: CASSLYGNQPQHF. The CDR3 DNA follows: TGTGCCAGCAGCTTGTATGGCAATCAGCCCCAGCATTTT.

The chain has TRBV9 and TRBJ2-3; the D is unclear. The CDR3 is 17 residues long. V dropped 0 bases and J dropped 4 bases, with 18 bases sitting between them. The germline CDR1 and CDR2 sequences are SGDLS and YYNGEE. CDR3 in DNA: TGTGCCAGCAGCGTAGCTCGGGTCAAAGTTGGCCCAGATACGCAGTATTTT. Translation: CASSVARVKVGPDTQYF. The whole variable domain, remainder taken from reference TRBV9 and TRBJ2-3, is DSGVTQTPKHLITATGQRVTLRCSPRSGDLSVYWYQQSLDQGLQFLIQYYNGEERAKGNILERFSAQQFPDLHSELNLSSLELGDSALYFCASSVARVKVGPDTQYFGPGTRLTVL.

This clone has a handful of counts. The rearrangement links TRBV5-1 to TRBJ1-1; D is possibly TRBD1 (6 bases). CDR3 length equals 15 residues. Trimming left V 0 bases short and J 7 bases short, with 16 bases between. Germline V lookup: CDR1 SGHRS, CDR2 YFSETQ. CDR3 nucleotides: TGCGCCAGCAGCTTGGTAGGTAGGCAGGGGATTGAAGCTTTCTTT. Its protein is CASSLVGRQGIEAFF.

This clone was picked up a small number of times. The rearrangement links TRBV6-1 to TRBJ1-2; 9 nucleotides agree with TRBD1. Germline V lookup: CDR1 MNHNS, CDR2 SASEGT. Losses at the gene ends were 2 bases for V and 8 bases for J; bases not matched to a gene: 9. The CDR3 contains 15 residues. CDR3 sequence reads: CASSESQDRGWGYTF. CDR3 in DNA: TGTGCCAGCAGTGAAAGCCAGGACAGGGGTTGGGGCTACACCTTC.

The J gene is TRBJ1-1, the V gene TRBV6-5; weak D call: TRBD1 (5 bases). V lost 4 bases and J lost 3, with 15 bases in between. Germline CDR1 reads MNHEY; CDR2 reads SVGAGI. This CDR3 is built from 15 residues. CDR3 sequence reads: CASSLQGLLDTEAFF. In DNA form, the CDR3 reads TGTGCCAGCAGTTTGCAGGGACTCCTGGACACTGAAGCTTTCTTT.

V and J are TRBV28 and TRBJ1-2; 8 positions match TRBD1. The germline gives CDR1 MDHEN, CDR2 SYDVKM. The CDR3 contains 13 residues. Unmatched junction bases numbered 9, after V lost 7 bases and J lost 8 bases. In DNA, the CDR3 is TGTGCCAGCAATCCTAGGACAGGGTCGGGCTACACCTTC. Amino acid sequence: CASNPRTGSGYTF.

This chain uses TRBV6-2 or TRBV6-3 with TRBJ1-6; maybe TRBD1 (5 bases). CDR1 and CDR2 from the germline V gene are MNHEY and SVGEGT. The CDR3 is made up of 15 amino acids. V lost 6 bases and J 2 bases, leaving 11 bases between the germline ends. CDR3 sequence: CASSRVGAYNSPLHF. Here the CDR3 DNA reads TGTGCCAGCAGCCGGGTAGGGGCCTATAATTCACCCCTCCACTTT.

This chain links TRBV6-2 or TRBV6-3 with TRBJ1-2; TRBD1 might be the D (5 bases). The germline V and J ends were trimmed by 5 bases and 7 bases, with 14 bases remaining between them. The CDR3 length is 13 residues. Looked up from germline, CDR1 is MNHEY and CDR2 is SVGEGT. The CDR3 is CASSPDSFSGYTF. CDR3 sequence (DNA): TGTGCCAGCAGTCCAGACAGCTTCAGTGGCTACACCTTC.